This TCR beta chain emerged from a study of T-cell reconstitution after alpha-beta-depleted transplantation in children. General study findings and limits: For some patients, TCRbeta diversity was high at day 60 because of recipient T cells and thymic progenitors that survived. When one year had passed after transplant, most T-cell counts and diversity came from newly produced T cells.

TCRbeta library preparation incorporated unique molecular identifiers. MiXCR, applied by TCRdb to the PCR reads, yields one record per CDR3 protein. The sample has about a million distinct CDR3 sequences; roughly 29% are singletons. To note about this clonotype: What it binds is unknown. A much larger clonotype is one base distant, so this may be a read error. This CDR3 is missing its conserved last phenylalanine or tryptophan, likely due to a read error.

The sequencing here drew on PBMCs, mostly from graft donor cells, taken 360 days after TCRalphabeta/CD19-depleted stem cell transplant. The sequence was obtained from a boy in the first two years of life who had a stem cell transplant for SCID, so the T cells may come from the graft donor.

CDR3 protein: CASQGDRADNEQFS. For the CDR3, the DNA is TGCGCCAGCCAGGGGGACAGGGCCGACAATGAGCAGTTCTCC. V is TRBV5-1 and J is TRBJ2-1; 9 nucleotides agree with TRBD1. Germline V gives CDR1 SGHRS, CDR2 YFSETQ. V lost 7 bases, J lost 5 bases, and 7 bases stayed unmatched. This CDR3 has 14 amino acids.